Sequencing of this T cell receptor (beta chain) was carried out in a study of tumor-infiltrating lymphocytes in primary liver carcinoma. The overall study: Staging of the tumors gave T1-T3 N0M0, with widths of roughly 4 to 10 cm.

The researchers produced TCR beta cDNA from 500 ng total RNA with a constant-region primer. TCR beta libraries came from three nested multiplex PCR rounds using slightly modified ARM-PCR. Researchers ran the first two PCR rounds for roughly 11 cycles each with TRBV1-TRBV30 forward primers and a C-beta reverse primer. TCRdb re-called the multiplex PCR reads through MiXCR, storing one row per CDR3 protein. Of about 190,000 distinct CDR3 sequences listed, around four fifths are singletons. Findings of the study overall: Compared with blood, tumor repertoires held significantly more in their top 250 clones.

In regard to this clonotype: Its antigen remains unknown. Lacking the conserved final phenylalanine or tryptophan, this CDR3 likely reflects a read error.

CDR1 is MNHEY, CDR2 SVGEGT, per germline. V was pared by 7 bases and J by 5 bases, with 17 bases between. The CDR3 has 14 amino acids. Joint extraction of RNA and DNA used about 17-30 mg of bulk tissue that was unsorted. This chain links TRBV6-2 or TRBV6-3 with TRBJ2-5; weak D call: TRBD1 (6 bases). This receptor was identified in a man aged 40-49 years with primary liver carcinoma and hepatitis B virus infection. The sample consisted of tumor tissue from primary liver carcinoma. In nucleotides, the CDR3 is TGTGCCAGCAATTCACGGACAGTTATGGAGACCCAGTACTTA. It yields the protein CASNSRTVMETQYL.